Listed here are 30 T cell receptor beta chains from one sample, sequenced in a study of OX40 agonist ivuxolimab in advanced cancers. TCRdb keeps only in-frame clones here, not all; method: immunoSEQ multiplex PCR. The table records approximately 68,000 clones, 85% to 90% of them present only once. Here the sequenced sample was CD4+ or CD8+ T cells sorted from blood, taken in a trial of the OX40 agonist ivuxolimab. The receptors were sampled from an adult with an advanced solid tumor such as melanoma, head and neck, liver or kidney cancer.

A note on this clone: The junction and the germline gene differ at one end; a read error may be behind it. This sequence joins TRBV18 and TRBJ1-1; D is ambiguous. The CDR3 has 15 amino acids. Germline lookup yields CDR1 KGHSH and CDR2 LQKENI. CDR3 sequence reads: CASSPLGQLNTEAFF. As DNA, the CDR3 is TGTGCCAGCTCTCCACTTGGCCAGTTGAACACTGAAGCTTTCTTT.

With regard to this clone: Other DNA sequences in this sample translate to the same CDR3. The V and J genes are TRBV7-9 and TRBJ2-3; tentatively, D is TRBD1 (5 bases). There are 15 residues in the CDR3. V was clipped by 4 bases and J by 0 bases, with 11 bases between them. Germline-derived CDR1 and CDR2 are SEHNR and FQNEAQ (reference sequence). The CDR3 region is CASSYYRGSTDTQYF. The CDR3 DNA reads TGTGCCAGCAGCTATTATAGGGGTAGCACAGATACGCAGTATTTT.

J is TRBJ2-7 and V is TRBV28; 8 bases match TRBD1. The germline CDR1 and CDR2 sequences are MDHEN and SYDVKM. The V gene end was trimmed by 5 bases and the J gene end by 6 bases; junction bases not matched to a gene: 6. The CDR3 has 13 amino acids. CDR3 protein: CASSGDRGGEQYF. The DNA of the CDR3 is TGTGCCAGCAGTGGAGACAGGGGCGGCGAGCAGTACTTC. Full variable domain (missing parts from reference TRBV28 and TRBJ2-7): DVKVTQSSRYLVKRTGEKVFLECVQDMDHENMFWYRQDPGLGLRLIYFSYDVKMKEKGDIPEGYSVSREKKERFSLILESASTNQTSMYLCASSGDRGGEQYFGPGTRLTVT.

The CDR3 sequence is CASSPGPGFYEQYF. Here the CDR3 DNA reads TGTGCCAGCAGTCCGGGTCCAGGATTCTACGAGCAGTACTTC. The rearrangement uses TRBV6-5 and TRBJ2-7; D unresolved. V shed 5 bases and J shed 3 bases, with 14 bases lying between them. CDR3 length: 14 residues. The germline gives CDR1 MNHEY, CDR2 SVGAGI.

This clone was observed a few times. This chain joins TRBV19 and TRBJ1-2; D gene ambiguous. Germline V gives CDR1 LNHDA, CDR2 SQIVND (reference sequence). This CDR3 spans 13 amino acids. Trimming removed 6 bases from V and 7 bases from J, with 15 bases in between. CDR3: CASRGDRVLGYTF. The CDR3 DNA reads TGTGCCAGTAGGGGAGACCGGGTTCTTGGCTACACCTTC.

This clone showed up just once. V usage is TRBV18 and J usage is TRBJ2-7; 7 bases agree with TRBD2. The CDR3 is 14 amino acids. V lost 3 bases to trimming and J lost 4 bases; unmatched junction nucleotides: 6. Germline V gene data show CDR1 as KGHSH and CDR2 as LQKENI. As DNA, the CDR3 is TGTGCCAGCTCACCCGGACTAGTATCATACGAGCAGTACTTC. Protein product: CASSPGLVSYEQYF.

This chain links TRBV19 with TRBJ1-4; 10 bases match TRBD1. The germline gives CDR1 LNHDA, CDR2 SQIVND (reference sequence). After removal of 4 bases from V and 7 bases from J, the junction contained 6 bases not matched to a gene. The CDR3 is 15 amino acids. The CDR3, as DNA: TGTGCCAGTAGTAAGAGGACAGGGGGGGCTGAAAAACTGTTTTTT. Residues: CASSKRTGGAEKLFF.

The V and J genes are TRBV5-1 and TRBJ1-1; D gene ambiguous. The CDR3 runs 14 residues. The germline V gene has CDR1 SGHRS and CDR2 YFSETQ. Trimming shortened V by 0 bases and J by 5 bases, and 11 bases separated the two germline ends. The CDR3 region is CASSLVGWGTEAFF. The CDR3 nucleotides are TGCGCCAGCAGCTTGGTCGGCTGGGGAACTGAAGCTTTCTTT.

CDR3 nucleotide sequence: TGTGCCAGCAGACAAATGGGGACCACCGGGGAGCTGTTTTTT. Protein sequence: CASRQMGTTGELFF. This sequence joins TRBV6-1 and TRBJ2-2, with D perhaps given as TRBD1 or TRBD2 (5 bases each). Per germline, CDR1 MNHNS and CDR2 SASEGT. With 6 bases removed from V and 4 bases from J, the gap between germline ends came to 12 bases. This CDR3 is 14 amino acids long.

The chain recombines TRBV5-1 with TRBJ2-3; 9 nucleotides match TRBD2. The V segment lost 4 bases and the J segment 5 bases; nucleotides outside the gene matches: 8. This CDR3 has 15 amino acids. The germline gives CDR1 SGHRS, CDR2 YFSETQ. The DNA for the CDR3 is TGCGCCAGCAGCGAGGCGGGAGGGCCGGAAGATACGCAGTATTTT. Translation: CASSEAGGPEDTQYF.

The chain combines TRBV2 with TRBJ1-2; D unresolved. Germline-derived CDR1 and CDR2 are SNHLY and FYNNEI. With 6 bases removed from V and 8 bases from J, the gap between germline ends came to 19 bases. The CDR3 has 14 residues. The CDR3 nucleotides are TGTGCCAGCAGAGACGGCATTCCCGGTGGGGGCTACACCTTC. Encoded protein: CASRDGIPGGGYTF.

The chain employs TRBV7-6 and TRBJ2-2; 7 bases match TRBD2. J gave up 4 bases and V 5 bases, and 16 bases lay outside the gene matches. There are 18 residues in the CDR3. The germline CDR1 and CDR2 sequences are SGHVS and FNYEAQ. In DNA form, the CDR3 reads TGTGCCAGCAGCGCAGGCCCCCCACTGCGGGAGCTCACCGGGGAGCTGTTTTTT. Translation: CASSAGPPLRELTGELFF.

This sequence joins TRBV19 and TRBJ2-7; the match to TRBD1 covers 9 bases. With 4 bases clipped from V and 3 bases from J, the junction kept 13 bases outside the gene matches. Germline V CDR1 and CDR2: LNHDA, SQIVND (reference sequence). The CDR3 spans 17 residues. In DNA, the CDR3 is TGTGCCAGTAGTAGAGCCTTTACAGGGGGCGGTTTCTACGAGCAGTACTTC. It specifies CASSRAFTGGGFYEQYF.

CDR3 region: CASSLRGTYDEQYF. CDR3 nucleotides: TGCGCCAGCAGCTTGCGAGGGACATACGACGAGCAGTACTTC. The rearrangement uses TRBV5-1 and TRBJ2-7, with a possible D match to TRBD1 (6 bases). There are 14 residues in the CDR3. Germline V gene sequence: CDR1 SGHRS, CDR2 YFSETQ. V lost 1 base and J 5 bases, leaving 13 bases between the germline ends.

V and J are TRBV7-2 and TRBJ2-7; 7 bases are a match to TRBD1. J was trimmed by 7 bases and V by 0 bases; bases with no gene match: 9. The CDR3 consists of 15 residues. CDR1 and CDR2 from the germline V gene are SGHTA and FQGNSA. The CDR3 loop is CASSLAGTAPEEQYF. CDR3 sequence (DNA): TGTGCCAGCAGCTTAGCCGGGACAGCCCCAGAGGAGCAGTACTTC. Combining the CDR3 with reference TRBV7-2 and TRBJ2-7 gives the whole variable domain GAGVSQSPSNKVTEKGKDVELRCDPISGHTALYWYRQSLGQGLEFLIYFQGNSAPDKSGLPSDRFSAERTGGSVSTLTIQRTQQEDSAVYLCASSLAGTAPEEQYFGPGTRLTVT.

The chain carries TRBV6-5 and TRBJ2-7; the D gene is possibly TRBD2 (6 bases). CDR3 length equals 13 residues. The V and J ends lost 8 bases and 1 base respectively, with 12 bases between them. The germline V gene has CDR1 MNHEY and CDR2 SVGAGI. The CDR3: CASVEGRSYEQYF. For the CDR3, the DNA is TGTGCCAGCGTGGAGGGGCGGTCCTACGAGCAGTACTTC.

Here the CDR3 reads CASSSPVRAGNTIYF. CDR3 bases: TGTGCCAGCAGTTCCCCCGTTCGGGCTGGAAACACCATATATTTT. The V call is TRBV11-2, the J call TRBJ1-3; D unclear. The germline V and J ends were trimmed by 6 bases and 2 bases, with 14 bases remaining between them. This CDR3 spans 15 amino acids. The germline V gene has CDR1 SGHAT and CDR2 FQNNGV. The full variable domain, in which reference TRBV11-2 and TRBJ1-3 provide the parts outside the CDR3, is EAGVAQSPRYKIIEKRQSVAFWCNPISGHATLYWYQQILGQGPKLLIQFQNNGVVDDSQLPKDRFSAERLKGVDSTLKIQPAKLEDSAVYLCASSSPVRAGNTIYFGEGSWLTVV.

This clone was seen a single time. The rearrangement links TRBV9 to TRBJ1-6; D is uncertain. Germline values: CDR1 SGDLS, CDR2 YYNGEE. The CDR3 is 14 residues long. V gave up 0 bases and J gave up 1 base, with 2 bases separating them. The CDR3 DNA is TGTGCCAGCAGCGTAGCTTCCTATAATTCACCCCTCCACTTT. Its protein is CASSVASYNSPLHF.

This clone was picked up one time. The genes are TRBV5-1 and TRBJ2-5; D unresolved. V lost 0 bases and J lost 8, with 17 bases in between. In germline, CDR1 is SGHRS, CDR2 YFSETQ. The CDR3 sequence is 15 residues long. The CDR3 nucleotides read TGCGCCAGCAGCTTGGTTCAGGAACGTGTACGAACCCAGTACTTC. Protein sequence: CASSLVQERVRTQYF.

V is TRBV28 and J is TRBJ1-5; D gene ambiguous. This CDR3 comprises 11 residues. Germline CDR1 reads MDHEN; CDR2 reads SYDVKM. V was pared by 11 bases and J by 2 bases, with 7 bases between. CDR3 bases: TGTGCCTCAAGCGGCAATCAGCCCCAGCATTTT. It is translated as CASSGNQPQHF. Combining the CDR3 with reference TRBV28 and TRBJ1-5 gives the whole variable domain DVKVTQSSRYLVKRTGEKVFLECVQDMDHENMFWYRQDPGLGLRLIYFSYDVKMKEKGDIPEGYSVSREKKERFSLILESASTNQTSMYLCASSGNQPQHFGDGTRLSIL.

J is TRBJ2-3 and V is TRBV28; a possible D gene is TRBD2 (5 bases). This CDR3 comprises 18 residues. The V end was cut by 4 bases, the J end by 0 bases, with 20 bases between. CDR1 and CDR2 (germline): MDHEN, SYDVKM. DNA for the CDR3: TGTGCCAGCAGTTCCCCGATAAAGCGGCCCTCTAGCACAGATACGCAGTATTTT. As protein: CASSSPIKRPSSTDTQYF.

The chain recombines TRBV15 with TRBJ2-7, with 8 bases that match TRBD2. V lost 0 bases, J lost 7 bases, and 14 bases stayed unmatched. Looked up from germline, CDR1 is LNHNV and CDR2 is YYDKDF (reference sequence). This CDR3 contains 17 residues. CDR3 residues: CATSRDLGLAGSFEQYF. CDR3 coding DNA: TGTGCCACCAGCAGAGATTTGGGGCTAGCGGGTTCCTTTGAGCAGTACTTC.

The gene calls are TRBV4-3 and TRBJ2-2; the D is unclear. This CDR3 has 14 amino acids. Trimming shortened V by 6 bases and J by 0 bases, and 8 bases separated the two germline ends. Looked up from germline, CDR1 is LGHNA and CDR2 is YSLEER. CDR3 sequence: CASRKQTNTGELFF. CDR3 nucleotide sequence: TGCGCCAGCAGGAAACAGACGAACACCGGGGAGCTGTTTTTT.

V and J are TRBV9 and TRBJ2-7, with D possibly matching TRBD1 (7 bases). This CDR3 is 16 amino acids long. Germline CDR1 and CDR2: SGDLS and YYNGEE. Trimming shortened V by 0 bases and J by 4 bases, and 17 bases separated the two germline ends. As DNA, the CDR3 is TGTGCCAGCAGCGTAGGTCAGGGGGGTTTTGGATACGAGCAGTACTTC. Its translation: CASSVGQGGFGYEQYF.

This clone showed up just once. The chain carries TRBV5-6 and TRBJ2-7; perhaps D is TRBD1 or TRBD2 (5 bases each). Trimming left V 3 bases short and J 5 bases short, with 9 bases between. The CDR3 extends over 12 amino acids. CDR1 SGHDT and CDR2 YYEEEE come from the germline V gene. The CDR3 region has the DNA TGTGCCAGCAGCTACCGGGGCCACGAGCAGTACTTC. Residues: CASSYRGHEQYF.

CDR3 protein: CASSGTAGANTGELFF. The DNA for the CDR3 is TGCGCCAGCAGCGGAACAGCGGGGGCGAACACCGGGGAGCTGTTTTTT. This sequence joins TRBV5-1 and TRBJ2-2, with 8 bases aligning to TRBD2. The length of the CDR3 is 16 residues. The J segment lost 0 bases and the V segment lost 4 bases, leaving 5 bases of the junction unmatched. From germline, CDR1 is SGHRS and CDR2 YFSETQ.

The V and J genes are TRBV11-2 and TRBJ2-2; D gene uncertain. CDR1 is SGHAT and CDR2 is FQNNGV in the germline V gene. Trimming removed 1 base from V and 8 bases from J, with 5 bases in between. CDR3 length equals 12 residues. The CDR3 bases are TGTGCCAGCAGCTTAGTGGCAGGGGAGCTGTTTTTT. Its translation: CASSLVAGELFF.

This clone was observed once. The chain couples TRBV7-8 to TRBJ1-2; 7 bases agree with TRBD1. J lost 4 bases, V lost 0 bases, and 2 bases had no gene match. Germline V CDR1 and CDR2: SGHVS, FQNEAQ. The length of the CDR3 is 14 residues. CDR3 nucleotide sequence: TGTGCCAGCAGCTTAGCACCAGGGGGCTATGGCTACACCTTC. Protein sequence: CASSLAPGGYGYTF.

This chain uses TRBV5-4 with TRBJ1-2; the match to TRBD1 covers 7 bases. The CDR3 is 15 residues long. The V gene end was trimmed by 4 bases and the J gene end by 3 bases; junction bases not matched to a gene: 9. Germline values: CDR1 SGHNT, CDR2 YYREEE (reference sequence). The CDR3 spells CASSARQGADYGYTF. For the CDR3, the DNA is TGTGCCAGCAGCGCCCGACAGGGAGCGGACTATGGCTACACCTTC.

The chain carries TRBV6-5 and TRBJ2-2, with 7 nucleotides matching TRBD1. V was clipped by 2 bases and J by 7 bases; unmatched bases: 10. Germline values: CDR1 MNHEY, CDR2 SVGAGI. The CDR3 contains 16 residues. The CDR3 nucleotides read TGTGCCAGCAGTTACCGATCGACAGGGTTTAGCGGGGAGCTGTTTTTT. Protein sequence: CASSYRSTGFSGELFF.